The 23 T cell receptor beta chains listed next were all sequenced from one sample in a study of cytomegalovirus exposure and HLA in healthy donors. Data came from immunoSEQ multiplex PCR; TCRdb stores just in-frame clones and leaves some out. In the table there are some 140,000 clones, about 86% of which are singletons. Input material: PBMCs. These receptors originate from a human donor in good health.

The chain carries TRBV5-4 and TRBJ2-3, with 8 positions matching TRBD2. Germline values: CDR1 SGHNT, CDR2 YYREEE (reference sequence). With 2 bases clipped from V and 4 bases from J, the junction kept 6 bases outside the gene matches. The length of the CDR3 is 15 residues. As DNA, the CDR3 is TGTGCCAGCAGCTTTCGGGGGGGTGGCGCAGATACGCAGTATTTT. It codes for CASSFRGGGADTQYF.

The CDR3 loop is CASSDRQAPQYF. The CDR3 nucleotides read TGTGCCAGCAGCGACCGACAGGCGCCCCAGTACTTC. The chain has TRBV11-3 and TRBJ2-5, with D perhaps matching TRBD1 (6 bases). This CDR3 has 12 residues. The V gene lost 5 bases and the J gene lost 9 bases, with 13 bases spanning the gap. Germline loops: CDR1 SGHNT, CDR2 YENEEA.

This clone was detected only once. The rearrangement joins TRBV5-6 to TRBJ1-1; D gene uncertain. The CDR3 runs to 15 residues. Trimming stripped 0 bases from V and 3 bases from J, with 12 bases between. Germline CDR1 is SGHDT and CDR2 is YYEEEE. The DNA for the CDR3 is TGTGCCAGCAGCTTGGAGTGGGAGGAGGACACTGAAGCTTTCTTT. Its translation is CASSLEWEEDTEAFF.

The chain joins TRBV2 to TRBJ2-5; 8 bases map to TRBD2. The germline gives CDR1 SNHLY, CDR2 FYNNEI. There are 14 residues in the CDR3. Unmatched junction bases numbered 7, after V lost 10 bases and J lost 0 bases. CDR3: CAIARTSHQETQYF. The CDR3 DNA is TGTGCCATAGCTAGGACTAGCCACCAAGAGACCCAGTACTTC.

In this sample, this clone turned up once. The V gene is TRBV6-5, the J gene TRBJ1-2, with 8 bases matching TRBD1. CDR1 and CDR2 (germline): MNHEY, SVGAGI. The trim removed 7 bases at V and 3 bases at J, leaving 7 bases unmatched. This CDR3 spans 14 amino acids. Here the CDR3 DNA reads TGTGCCAGCACTTCAGGGGGCAAAGACTATGGCTACACCTTC. Translation: CASTSGGKDYGYTF.

The chain joins TRBV11-2 to TRBJ2-7, with D tentatively TRBD1 (5 bases). V was cut by 2 bases and J by 3 bases, with 8 bases left in between. Germline V gene data show CDR1 as SGHAT and CDR2 as FQNNGV. The CDR3 extends over 13 amino acids. The CDR3 sequence: CASSLQGLYEQYF. In DNA, the CDR3 is TGTGCCAGCAGCTTACAGGGCCTCTACGAGCAGTACTTC.

A single count supports this clone. This sequence joins TRBV5-1 and TRBJ2-7, with TRBD1 matching over 12 bases. CDR1 and CDR2 from the germline V gene are SGHRS and YFSETQ. Trimming cost V 5 bases and J 6 bases; bases outside gene matches: 6. The CDR3 has 14 residues. This CDR3 reads CASSSGTGGFEQYF. For the CDR3, the DNA is TGCGCCAGCAGTTCCGGGACAGGGGGCTTCGAGCAGTACTTC.

J is TRBJ1-1 and V is TRBV11-2; no firm D call. Germline V lookup: CDR1 SGHAT, CDR2 FQNNGV. Trimming took 2 bases from V and 1 from J, leaving 8 bases between them. There are 14 residues in the CDR3. This CDR3 reads CASSLHGPNTEAFF. CDR3 nucleotide sequence: TGTGCCAGCAGCTTACACGGTCCGAACACTGAAGCTTTCTTT.

The chain employs TRBV6-5 and TRBJ1-5; the match to TRBD1 covers 8 bases. V lost 6 bases, J lost 4 bases, and 5 bases stayed unmatched. The germline V gene has CDR1 MNHEY and CDR2 SVGAGI. The CDR3 covers 14 residues. CDR3: CASSPDRGNQPQHF. DNA for the CDR3: TGTGCCAGCAGCCCCGACAGGGGTAATCAGCCCCAGCATTTT.

This clone was seen only once. The chain couples TRBV5-1 to TRBJ1-5; 8 bases map to TRBD1. The CDR3 loop spans 14 amino acids. Germline loops: CDR1 SGHRS, CDR2 YFSETQ. With V trimmed by 2 bases and J by 7 bases, 5 bases remained unmatched. The CDR3 coding sequence is TGCGCCAGCAGCTTACGGACAGGGCAACAGCCCCAGCATTTT. It codes for CASSLRTGQQPQHF.

J is TRBJ1-1 and V is TRBV19; D not resolved. The CDR3 has 17 amino acids. Trimming cost V 2 bases and J 0 bases, with 16 bases left between them. Germline V gene sequence: CDR1 LNHDA, CDR2 SQIVND (reference sequence). CDR3 residues: CASSIRSMRLMNTEAFF. The CDR3 region has the DNA TGTGCCAGTAGTATAAGGTCAATGCGGCTTATGAACACTGAAGCTTTCTTT.

This rearrangement joins TRBV5-6 to TRBJ1-5; tentative D call: TRBD1 (5 bases). CDR1 and CDR2 (germline): SGHDT, YYEEEE. The germline V and J ends were trimmed by 4 bases and 2 bases, with 10 bases remaining between them. This CDR3 has 14 amino acids. The CDR3 nucleotides read TGTGCCAGCAGCGCTGGAGGGGGCAATCAGCCCCAGCATTTT. It encodes CASSAGGGNQPQHF.

V usage is TRBV11-2 and J usage is TRBJ2-5, with D tentatively TRBD1 (6 bases). Trimming left V 2 bases short and J 5 bases short, with 12 bases between. The length of the CDR3 is 14 residues. Per germline, CDR1 SGHAT and CDR2 FQNNGV. CDR3 loop: CASSLTQGMETQYF. In nucleotides, the CDR3 is TGTGCCAGCAGCTTAACGCAGGGGATGGAGACCCAGTACTTC.

The chain carries TRBV7-9 and TRBJ2-7, with no clear D. Trimming left V 0 bases short and J 6 bases short, with 6 bases between. The germline CDR1 and CDR2 sequences are SEHNR and FQNEAQ (reference sequence). This CDR3 is built from 12 residues. This CDR3 is CASSLARSEQYF. The CDR3 bases are TGTGCCAGCAGCTTAGCGCGGTCCGAGCAGTACTTC.

The chain recombines TRBV29-1 with TRBJ2-3, with 7 bases aligning to TRBD1. CDR3 length equals 15 residues. Germline CDR1 and CDR2: SQVTM and ANQGSEA. V was clipped by 4 bases and J by 3 bases; unmatched bases: 10. The CDR3 protein is CSVVGQGVLTDTQYF. In DNA form, the CDR3 reads TGCAGCGTTGTAGGCCAGGGGGTTCTGACAGATACGCAGTATTTT.

CDR3 protein: CASSPEQGRGYTF. The DNA of the CDR3 is TGTGCCAGCAGCCCCGAGCAGGGTAGAGGCTACACCTTC. J is TRBJ1-2 and V is TRBV7-2; TRBD1 is a possible D gene (5 bases). The CDR3 has 13 amino acids. Germline V CDR1 and CDR2: SGHTA, FQGNSA. V shed 5 bases and J shed 8 bases, with 15 bases lying between them.

The chain links TRBV5-1 to TRBJ1-1; no reliable D call. CDR3 length: 17 residues. V lost 5 bases to trimming and J lost 1 base, with 21 bases between them. Germline CDR1 and CDR2: SGHRS and YFSETQ. CDR3 loop: CASSKYVSRQANTEAFF. CDR3 sequence (DNA): TGCGCCAGCAGTAAGTACGTTTCGCGACAAGCGAACACTGAAGCTTTCTTT.

The V call is TRBV5-1, the J call TRBJ2-2; 9 nucleotides line up with TRBD1. The CDR3 contains 16 residues. The V gene's germline CDR1 is SGHRS and CDR2 YFSETQ. The V segment lost 6 bases and the J segment 6 bases; nucleotides outside the gene matches: 12. CDR3 amino acids: CASIPGTGTISGELFF. The DNA for the CDR3 is TGCGCCAGCATCCCCGGGACAGGGACTATTTCCGGGGAGCTGTTTTTT.

The rearrangement uses TRBV28 and TRBJ1-2, with D hard to call. The CDR3 spans 16 residues. Trimming took 6 bases from V and 0 from J, leaving 17 bases between them. Germline lookup yields CDR1 MDHEN and CDR2 SYDVKM. The CDR3: CASRGDQLGANYGYTF. The CDR3 region has the DNA TGTGCCAGCAGGGGCGACCAACTCGGGGCTAACTATGGCTACACCTTC.

J is TRBJ1-2 and V is TRBV6-5; no reliable D call. CDR1 and CDR2 (germline): MNHEY, SVGAGI. The length of the CDR3 is 13 residues. V was cut by 6 bases and J by 1 base, with 9 bases left in between. The CDR3 protein is CASSLTSNYGYTF. Here the CDR3 DNA reads TGTGCCAGCAGCTTAACCAGTAACTATGGCTACACCTTC.

The V call is TRBV27, the J call TRBJ2-2; the match to TRBD2 covers 8 bases. V gave up 5 bases and J gave up 0 bases; unmatched junction bases: 11. CDR1 MNHEY and CDR2 SMNVEV come from the germline V gene (reference sequence). CDR3 size: 18 residues. This CDR3 reads CASSRYGSGNANTGELFF. The CDR3 coding sequence is TGTGCCAGCAGTCGCTACGGTAGCGGGAACGCGAACACCGGGGAGCTGTTTTTT.

This clone was seen a single time. The chain carries TRBV5-8 and TRBJ2-3; 8 bases map to TRBD2. The CDR3 has 15 amino acids. After removal of 4 bases from V and 1 base from J, the junction contained 5 bases not matched to a gene. Germline-derived CDR1 and CDR2 are SGHTS and YDEGEE. The CDR3 protein is CASSHGLAGTDTQYF. The CDR3 DNA reads TGTGCCAGCAGCCACGGACTAGCTGGCACAGATACGCAGTATTTT.

The V and J genes are TRBV7-8 and TRBJ1-1, with TRBD1 as a possible D gene (6 bases). Trimming took 5 bases from V and 0 from J, leaving 16 bases between them. Germline assignment: CDR1 SGHVS and CDR2 FQNEAQ. CDR3 length equals 16 residues. Here the CDR3 DNA reads TGTGCCAGCAGCATACTGACAGGCCACATGAACACTGAAGCTTTCTTT. Protein product: CASSILTGHMNTEAFF.